The 24 T cell receptor beta chains in this list originate from one sample, sequenced in a study of T cells in Graves' hyperthyroidism and ophthalmopathy. The TCR beta CDR3 regions underwent amplification using RNA transcripts as the source. HTBI primers were the set used in a first-round RT-PCR of the TCR CDR3. Each CDR3 protein is one row after TCRdb ran MiXCR on the multiplex PCR reads. The sample shows approximately 330,000 distinct CDR3 sequences, around a sixth of them seen only once. Sequenced input: blood. The receptors come from a woman aged 45 to 65 with Graves' hyperthyroidism.

In this sample, this clonotype turned up a few times. This chain connects TRBV20-1 to TRBJ1-5; D remains unclear. V was pared by 3 bases and J by 4 bases, with 10 bases between. The CDR3 totals 13 residues. Germline CDR1 is DFQATT and CDR2 is SNEGSKA (reference sequence). CDR3 nucleotides: TGCAGTGCTAGTGCTACGGAGAATCAGCCCCAGCATTTT. It translates to CSASATENQPQHF.

V is TRBV6-1 and J is TRBJ2-1, with D possibly TRBD1 on 6 matching bases. The CDR3 extends over 14 amino acids. Germline V gives CDR1 MNHNS, CDR2 SASEGT. V was clipped by 8 bases and J by 3 bases, with 14 bases between them. CDR3 sequence (DNA): TGTGCCAGCCGTAGGGGGTGGGACTACAATGAGCAGTTCTTC. Translating gives CASRRGWDYNEQFF.

This clonotype was found many times. The DNA for the CDR3 is TGTGCCACTATACGGGACTCTGGAGAGACCCAGTACTTC. Protein product: CATIRDSGETQYF. V is TRBV2 and J is TRBJ2-5, with D maybe TRBD2 (6 bases). This CDR3 has 13 residues. CDR1 and CDR2 from the germline V gene are SNHLY and FYNNEI. The ends were cut back, 10 bases at V and 4 bases at J, with 16 bases in the middle.

This clonotype was seen only a few times. CDR3 bases: TGTGCCAGTAGTTCCGGTGAGGAGCAGTTCTTC. It translates to CASSSGEEQFF. The genes are TRBV19 and TRBJ2-1; D not resolved. V was cut by 5 bases and J by 10 bases, with 9 bases left in between. The CDR3 covers 11 residues. The germline gives CDR1 LNHDA, CDR2 SQIVND (reference sequence).

The J gene is TRBJ1-1, the V gene TRBV19, with D unresolved. The CDR3 is made up of 14 amino acids. Germline values: CDR1 LNHDA, CDR2 SQIVND (reference sequence). V was shortened by 10 bases and J by 1 base, with 16 bases between the two germline ends. CDR3 amino acids: CATQWGVTNTEAFF. DNA for the CDR3: TGTGCCACACAATGGGGTGTTACGAACACTGAAGCTTTCTTT.

This clonotype was detected ten times or more. The chain uses TRBV28 and TRBJ1-2; D gene uncertain. Per germline, CDR1 MDHEN and CDR2 SYDVKM. The CDR3 runs to 13 residues. Trimming cost V 6 bases and J 2 bases, with 10 bases left between them. As DNA, the CDR3 is TGTGCCAGCAGCCCTCATCAAAACTATGGCTACACCTTC. It codes for CASSPHQNYGYTF.

This clonotype was seen many times. V gene TRBV4-1 combines with J gene TRBJ1-1; 7 bases fit TRBD1. After removal of 8 bases from V and 3 bases from J, the junction contained 6 bases not matched to a gene. The germline V gene encodes CDR1 MGHRA and CDR2 YSYEKL. The CDR3 consists of 13 residues. The CDR3 region has the DNA TGCGCCAGCGGGAGTGGGACAGACACTGAAGCTTTCTTT. This codes for CASGSGTDTEAFF.

The chain joins TRBV2 to TRBJ1-2; a weak D match, TRBD1 (5 bases). The length of the CDR3 is 15 residues. V lost 1 base to trimming and J lost 6 bases, with 15 bases between them. The germline CDR1 and CDR2 sequences are SNHLY and FYNNEI. The CDR3 reads CASSEVTRGIDGYTF. Written as DNA, the CDR3 is TGTGCCAGCAGTGAAGTTACACGGGGGATAGATGGCTACACCTTC.

This clonotype was seen many times. This chain joins TRBV6-1 and TRBJ1-1, with 7 bases matching TRBD1. V was clipped by 5 bases and J by 5 bases; unmatched bases: 8. CDR3 size: 14 residues. Germline V gene sequence: CDR1 MNHNS, CDR2 SASEGT. CDR3 sequence reads: CASSYSRQGTEAFF. The CDR3 DNA is TGTGCCAGCAGTTATTCCCGACAGGGAACTGAAGCTTTCTTT.

This clonotype has a handful of counts. The chain recombines TRBV18 with TRBJ2-5; weak D call: TRBD1 (5 bases). The CDR3 spans 16 residues. Germline CDR1 KGHSH, CDR2 LQKENI. V lost 8 bases and J lost 0, with 19 bases in between. The CDR3 DNA sequence: TGTGCCAGCCCACAAAGTCCTAGGACAAACCAAGAGACCCAGTACTTC. It is translated as CASPQSPRTNQETQYF.

The V gene is TRBV7-2, the J gene TRBJ2-7; D gene ambiguous. The CDR3 runs 14 residues. The V and J ends lost 5 bases and 7 bases respectively, with 18 bases between them. CDR1 is SGHTA, CDR2 FQGNSA, per germline. This CDR3 is CASSPEASLNEQYF. The CDR3 DNA reads TGTGCCAGCAGCCCAGAGGCTAGTTTGAATGAGCAGTACTTC.

Ten or more counts support this clonotype. For the CDR3, the DNA is TGTGCCAGCTTACAGGGGGTTTATGGCTACACCTTC. It specifies CASLQGVYGYTF. The chain links TRBV12-3 or TRBV12-4 to TRBJ1-2; TRBD1 matches at 8 bases. The CDR3 is 12 residues long. V lost 8 bases to trimming and J lost 5 bases; unmatched junction nucleotides: 4.

This clonotype occurred many times. The chain uses TRBV20-1 and TRBJ1-5; D ambiguous. The germline V gene encodes CDR1 DFQATT and CDR2 SNEGSKA (reference sequence). CDR3 length equals 13 residues. Trimming removed 0 bases from V and 3 bases from J, with 6 bases in between. CDR3 protein: CSAREAVNQPQHF. Written as DNA, the CDR3 is TGCAGTGCTAGAGAGGCAGTCAATCAGCCCCAGCATTTT.

This clonotype has at least ten counts. This rearrangement joins TRBV28 to TRBJ1-6; 9 bases line up with TRBD1. V trimming: 7 bases; J trimming: 9 bases; junction bases outside the gene matches: 10. Germline V gives CDR1 MDHEN, CDR2 SYDVKM. This CDR3 contains 15 residues. CDR3 in amino acids: CASTPGQGKSSPLHF. The CDR3 region has the DNA TGTGCCAGCACCCCGGGACAGGGAAAGAGTTCACCCCTCCACTTT.

This clonotype showed up just a few times. A much larger clone differs by one base, so this may be a read error. CDR3 region: CSARSGAVYNVQFF. The CDR3 DNA follows: TGCAGTGCTAGATCGGGCGCGGTCTACAATGTGCAGTTCTTC. The rearrangement uses TRBV20-1 and TRBJ2-1, with unresolved D. Germline lookup yields CDR1 DFQATT and CDR2 SNEGSKA (reference sequence). The CDR3 sequence is 14 residues long.

The CDR3 loop is CASGRTGGYITGELFF. Written as DNA, the CDR3 is TGTGCCAGCGGAAGGACAGGGGGCTACATCACCGGGGAGCTGTTTTTT. V and J are TRBV5-6 and TRBJ2-2, with TRBD1 identical over 11 bases. Germline values: CDR1 SGHDT, CDR2 YYEEEE. Losses at the gene ends were 7 bases for V and 4 bases for J; bases not matched to a gene: 9. There are 16 residues in the CDR3.

This clonotype was found many times. The CDR3 DNA reads as TGTGCCAGCGGAAAAATGCCGGGACAGGGGGCTTCACCCCTCCACTTT. It codes for CASGKMPGQGASPLHF. The chain employs TRBV12-3 or TRBV12-4 and TRBJ1-6, with TRBD1 identical over 12 bases. There are 16 residues in the CDR3. V was clipped by 8 bases and J by 9 bases; unmatched bases: 11.

This clonotype appeared a few times. V gene TRBV5-1 combines with J gene TRBJ1-1; no clear D gene. The CDR3 has 14 amino acids. The germline gives CDR1 SGHRS, CDR2 YFSETQ. The V and J ends lost 0 bases and 3 bases respectively, with 9 bases between them. In DNA form, the CDR3 reads TGCGCCAGCAGCTTGGAAGGGTTCTACACTGAAGCTTTCTTT. Amino acids: CASSLEGFYTEAFF.

The J gene is TRBJ1-5, the V gene TRBV7-9, with D possibly being TRBD1 (6 bases). This CDR3 spans 14 amino acids. Germline V gives CDR1 SEHNR, CDR2 FQNEAQ (reference sequence). V was shortened by 5 bases and J by 15 bases, with 23 bases between the two germline ends. The chain's CDR3 is CASSPVTGLSALHF. The CDR3, as DNA: TGTGCCAGCAGCCCGGTGACAGGTCTTTCGGCCCTGCATTTT.

The rearrangement joins TRBV10-1 to TRBJ1-2, with D perhaps matching TRBD1 (6 bases). Deletions cut 3 bases from V and 10 bases from J, with 18 bases between. There are 14 residues in the CDR3. Germline CDR1 and CDR2: WNHNN and SYGVQD (reference sequence). CDR3 protein: CASSESIPGGVYTF. The CDR3 DNA is TGCGCCAGCAGTGAAAGTATTCCGGGGGGCGTCTACACCTTC.

This rearrangement joins TRBV14 to TRBJ1-2; no firm D call. Trimming removed 4 bases from V and 8 bases from J, with 14 bases in between. Per germline, CDR1 SGHDN and CDR2 FVKESK. The CDR3 spans 13 residues. The CDR3 nucleotides are TGTGCCAGCAGCCGCGGCGGCCGGCAGGGCTACACCTTC. Translating it yields CASSRGGRQGYTF.

Comment on this clonotype: Mismatch with germline at one junction end may stem from a read error. CDR3 in amino acids: CASSLIGQGARSSEQFF. CDR3 coding DNA: TGTGCCAGCAGCTTGATAGGACAGGGGGCGCGATCAAGTGAGCAGTTCTTC. The chain couples TRBV5-1 to TRBJ2-1; 11 nucleotides agree with TRBD1. The CDR3 sequence is 17 residues long. Per germline, CDR1 SGHRS and CDR2 YFSETQ. The entire variable domain, with the rest obtained from reference TRBV5-1 and TRBJ2-1, is as follows: KAGVTQTPRYLIKTRGQQVTLSCSPISGHRSVSWYQQTPGQGLQFLFEYFSETQRNKGNFPGRFSGRQFSNSRSEMNVSTLELGDSALYLCASSLIGQGARSSEQFFGPGTRLTVL.

The chain carries TRBV10-3 and TRBJ2-1, with D hard to call. Trimming removed 2 bases at V and 8 bases at J, with 4 bases between. The germline V gene has CDR1 ENHRY and CDR2 SYGVKD. This CDR3 comprises 11 residues. CDR3 coding DNA: TGTGCCATCAGTGAGGACCATGAGCAGTTCTTC. Its translation is CAISEDHEQFF.

This clonotype has just a few counts. The V and J genes are TRBV6-1 and TRBJ2-3; 8 nucleotides match TRBD1. Per the germline V gene, CDR1 is MNHNS and CDR2 is SASEGT. The trim removed 6 bases at V and 2 bases at J, leaving 13 bases unmatched. CDR3 length: 17 amino acids. CDR3 residues: CASRRGAGGKSTDTQYF. CDR3 nucleotide sequence: TGTGCCAGCAGGAGGGGAGCAGGGGGCAAATCCACAGATACGCAGTATTTT.